This is a list of T cell receptor beta chains from one sample in a study of T cell repertoires and HLA-DP antigens. These TCRs are of unknown antigen specificity. Some clones are missing from TCRdb's copy, which holds only in-frame ones; the method was immunoSEQ multiplex PCR. The data hold some 110,000 clones, with around 92% observed a single time. The specimen was CD4+ T cells from PBMCs. The receptors stem from a woman younger than 30 in good health and CMV-seronegative. Both conserved end residues are part of each CDR3. Fields, in order: J gene, V gene, D gene, clone size, CDR3 protein, CDR3 DNA. The D gene is left open where the match is weak. Clone size is not always given. Where it is, it says once, few, many or a class for expanded clones.

j_gene: TRBJ2-4; v_gene: TRBV7-9; d_gene: -; abundance: -; CDR3aa: CASRAFPGAQGGAKNIQYF; CDR3nt: TGTGCCAGCAGGGCTTTCCCCGGGGCCCAGGGGGGGGCCAAAAACATTCAGTACTTC
j_gene: TRBJ2-6; v_gene: TRBV18; d_gene: -; abundance: once; CDR3aa: CASSPQQGSGANVLTF; CDR3nt: TGTGCCAGCTCACCCCAGCAGGGTTCTGGGGCCAACGTCCTGACTTTC
j_gene: TRBJ1-5; v_gene: TRBV28; d_gene: -; abundance: -; CDR3aa: CASSLLGRGGYQPQHF; CDR3nt: TGTGCCAGCAGTTTATTGGGGCGGGGTGGGTATCAGCCCCAGCATTTT
j_gene: TRBJ1-2; v_gene: TRBV18; d_gene: -; abundance: -; CDR3aa: CASSPAGVYYGYTF; CDR3nt: TGTGCCAGCTCACCAGCAGGGGTATACTATGGCTACACCTTC
j_gene: TRBJ1-1; v_gene: TRBV5-1; d_gene: -; abundance: -; CDR3aa: CASSLAGNTEAFF; CDR3nt: TGCGCCAGCAGCTTGGCCGGAAACACTGAAGCTTTCTTT
j_gene: TRBJ2-5; v_gene: TRBV11-2; d_gene: -; abundance: -; CDR3aa: CASSIIETQYF; CDR3nt: TGTGCCAGCAGTATTATCGAGACCCAGTACTTC
j_gene: TRBJ1-2; v_gene: TRBV6-5; d_gene: TRBD1; abundance: few; CDR3aa: CASSYGGQDYGYTF; CDR3nt: TGTGCCAGCAGTTATGGGGGACAGGACTATGGCTACACCTTC
j_gene: TRBJ1-2; v_gene: TRBV7-9; d_gene: -; abundance: -; CDR3aa: CASSPRGEEAGGYTF; CDR3nt: TGTGCCAGCAGCCCTCGAGGGGAGGAAGCCGGCGGCTACACCTTC
j_gene: TRBJ2-1; v_gene: TRBV4-1; d_gene: TRBD2; abundance: -; CDR3aa: CASSQAGLAVLNEQFF; CDR3nt: TGCGCCAGCAGCCAAGCAGGACTAGCGGTTCTAAATGAGCAGTTCTTC
j_gene: TRBJ2-3; v_gene: TRBV28; d_gene: -; abundance: -; CDR3aa: CASSPTASTDTQYF; CDR3nt: TGTGCCAGCAGTCCGACGGCTAGCACAGATACGCAGTATTTT
j_gene: TRBJ1-1; v_gene: TRBV19; d_gene: -; abundance: -; CDR3aa: CASSIGPSRGRTEAFF; CDR3nt: TGTGCCAGTAGTATAGGCCCATCAAGGGGGAGAACTGAAGCTTTCTTT
j_gene: TRBJ1-1; v_gene: TRBV7-2; d_gene: -; abundance: -; CDR3aa: CASSLIGNTEAFF; CDR3nt: TGTGCCAGCAGCTTAATAGGGAACACTGAAGCTTTCTTT
j_gene: TRBJ1-3; v_gene: TRBV9; d_gene: -; abundance: -; CDR3aa: CASSLQALGNTIYF; CDR3nt: TGTGCCAGCAGCCTTCAAGCTCTGGGAAACACCATATATTTT
j_gene: TRBJ1-1; v_gene: TRBV19; d_gene: -; abundance: -; CDR3aa: CASSINRLSNTEAFF; CDR3nt: TGTGCCAGTAGTATAAACAGGTTATCGAACACTGAAGCTTTCTTT
j_gene: TRBJ2-7; v_gene: TRBV28; d_gene: TRBD1; abundance: once; CDR3aa: CASSFTGVMKYF; CDR3nt: TGTGCCAGCAGTTTTACAGGGGTCATGAAGTACTTC
j_gene: TRBJ2-1; v_gene: TRBV5-8; d_gene: TRBD2; abundance: -; CDR3aa: CASSYAGTSGGWSSYNEQFF; CDR3nt: TGTGCCAGCAGCTACGCCGGGACTAGCGGGGGTTGGAGCTCCTACAATGAGCAGTTCTTC
j_gene: TRBJ2-1; v_gene: TRBV5-1; d_gene: TRBD2; abundance: -; CDR3aa: CASSSPKRGGGNEQFF; CDR3nt: TGCGCCAGCAGCTCACCAAAGCGGGGGGGAGGCAATGAGCAGTTCTTC
j_gene: TRBJ1-2; v_gene: TRBV6-5; d_gene: -; abundance: -; CDR3aa: CASSYSGEGYTF; CDR3nt: TGTGCCAGCAGTTACTCCGGAGAAGGCTACACCTTC
j_gene: TRBJ2-4; v_gene: TRBV7-9; d_gene: TRBD1; abundance: once; CDR3aa: CASSLAYRGTKNIQYF; CDR3nt: TGTGCCAGCAGCTTAGCCTACAGGGGTACCAAAAACATTCAGTACTTC
j_gene: TRBJ1-6; v_gene: TRBV18; d_gene: TRBD1; abundance: -; CDR3aa: CASSSTGGSNSPLHF; CDR3nt: TGTGCCAGCTCATCGACAGGGGGCTCAAATTCACCCCTCCACTTT
j_gene: TRBJ2-2; v_gene: TRBV18; d_gene: TRBD2; abundance: -; CDR3aa: CASSLAGGFDGELFF; CDR3nt: TGTGCCAGCTCACTAGCGGGGGGCTTCGACGGGGAGCTGTTTTTT
j_gene: TRBJ2-1; v_gene: TRBV28; d_gene: -; abundance: -; CDR3aa: CASSFFRLENNEQFF; CDR3nt: TGTGCCAGCAGTTTTTTCCGACTTGAAAACAATGAGCAGTTCTTC
j_gene: TRBJ2-1; v_gene: TRBV7-2; d_gene: TRBD2; abundance: -; CDR3aa: CASSLEAGLAGYEQFF; CDR3nt: TGTGCCAGCAGCTTAGAGGCCGGACTAGCGGGGTATGAGCAGTTCTTC
j_gene: TRBJ2-2; v_gene: TRBV4-2; d_gene: TRBD1; abundance: -; CDR3aa: CASSRIDGTVAGELFF; CDR3nt: TGTGCCAGCAGCCGAATCGATGGGACAGTAGCCGGGGAGCTGTTTTTT
j_gene: TRBJ2-3; v_gene: TRBV29-1; d_gene: -; abundance: -; CDR3aa: CSVISGADTQYF; CDR3nt: TGCAGCGTTATATCGGGGGCAGATACGCAGTATTTT
j_gene: TRBJ2-3; v_gene: TRBV7-6; d_gene: -; abundance: -; CDR3aa: CASSFVGGAGVDTQYF; CDR3nt: TGTGCCAGCAGCTTCGTCGGTGGGGCCGGGGTAGATACGCAGTATTTT
j_gene: TRBJ2-3; v_gene: TRBV5-1; d_gene: TRBD2; abundance: once; CDR3aa: CASSLGLAGGSGKGDTQYF; CDR3nt: TGCGCCAGCAGCTTGGGACTAGCGGGGGGATCGGGGAAAGGCGATACGCAGTATTTT
j_gene: TRBJ2-1; v_gene: TRBV11-2; d_gene: -; abundance: -; CDR3aa: CASSLNSYNEQFF; CDR3nt: TGTGCCAGCAGCTTAAACTCCTACAATGAGCAGTTCTTC
j_gene: TRBJ2-3; v_gene: TRBV25-1; d_gene: -; abundance: once; CDR3aa: CASSDTGGTRYTDTQYF; CDR3nt: TGTGCCAGCAGTGATACTGGGGGGACTCGATACACAGATACGCAGTATTTT
j_gene: TRBJ2-1; v_gene: TRBV18; d_gene: TRBD2; abundance: -; CDR3aa: CASSPGLAGAGNEQFF; CDR3nt: TGTGCCAGCTCGCCGGGACTAGCGGGAGCCGGGAATGAGCAGTTCTTC
j_gene: TRBJ2-1; v_gene: TRBV7-3; d_gene: TRBD2; abundance: -; CDR3aa: CASSPVSTGTTYNEQFF; CDR3nt: TGTGCCAGCAGCCCCGTGTCGACCGGGACTACCTACAATGAGCAGTTCTTC
j_gene: TRBJ2-7; v_gene: TRBV5-1; d_gene: -; abundance: -; CDR3aa: CASSLASLSANEQYF; CDR3nt: TGCGCCAGCAGCTTGGCCTCTCTATCCGCCAACGAGCAGTACTTC
j_gene: TRBJ2-2; v_gene: TRBV7-6; d_gene: TRBD2; abundance: -; CDR3aa: CASSLDGLAGEYTGELFF; CDR3nt: TGTGCCAGCAGCTTAGATGGACTAGCGGGAGAGTACACCGGGGAGCTGTTTTTT
j_gene: TRBJ1-2; v_gene: TRBV7-8; d_gene: -; abundance: -; CDR3aa: CASSTRDGFPRNYGYTF; CDR3nt: TGTGCCAGCAGCACGAGGGACGGTTTCCCCCGAAACTATGGCTACACCTTC
j_gene: TRBJ2-5; v_gene: TRBV7-3; d_gene: -; abundance: -; CDR3aa: CASSLDPSGAQYF; CDR3nt: TGTGCCAGCAGCTTGGATCCCTCCGGGGCCCAGTACTTC
j_gene: TRBJ2-4; v_gene: TRBV12-5; d_gene: -; abundance: -; CDR3aa: CASANGVGLKNIQYF; CDR3nt: TGTGCTAGCGCTAACGGGGTGGGTCTTAAAAACATTCAGTACTTC
j_gene: TRBJ2-5; v_gene: TRBV30; d_gene: -; abundance: -; CDR3aa: CAWSVGGMKETQYF; CDR3nt: TGTGCCTGGAGTGTAGGAGGGATGAAGGAGACCCAGTACTTC
j_gene: TRBJ1-2; v_gene: TRBV28; d_gene: TRBD1; abundance: -; CDR3aa: CASSLTGGVYTF; CDR3nt: TGTGCCAGCAGTTTGACAGGGGGCGTCTACACCTTC
j_gene: TRBJ2-1; v_gene: TRBV11-3; d_gene: TRBD1; abundance: -; CDR3aa: CASSLGLDRGNEQFF; CDR3nt: TGTGCCAGCAGCTTGGGTCTGGACAGGGGGAATGAGCAGTTCTTC
j_gene: TRBJ1-1; v_gene: TRBV7-2; d_gene: -; abundance: -; CDR3aa: CASSLGSVTGGRSTEAFF; CDR3nt: TGTGCCAGCAGCTTAGGGTCTGTGACGGGGGGGCGCAGCACTGAAGCTTTCTTT
j_gene: TRBJ2-1; v_gene: TRBV11-2; d_gene: TRBD2; abundance: once; CDR3aa: CASSPTGLAGNEQFF; CDR3nt: TGTGCCAGCAGCCCCACGGGACTAGCGGGAAATGAGCAGTTCTTC
j_gene: TRBJ2-5; v_gene: TRBV5-4; d_gene: -; abundance: -; CDR3aa: CASSLPGLRQETQYF; CDR3nt: TGTGCCAGCAGCTTGCCGGGACTTCGACAAGAGACCCAGTACTTC
j_gene: TRBJ1-3; v_gene: TRBV14; d_gene: -; abundance: -; CDR3aa: CASSPRRNTIYF; CDR3nt: TGTGCCAGCAGCCCGAGGAGAAACACCATATATTTT
j_gene: TRBJ2-3; v_gene: TRBV4-3; d_gene: -; abundance: -; CDR3aa: CASSRRRSTPFGDTQYF; CDR3nt: TGCGCCAGCAGCAGACGACGGTCCACCCCCTTTGGAGATACGCAGTATTTT
j_gene: TRBJ2-2; v_gene: TRBV28; d_gene: TRBD1; abundance: -; CDR3aa: CASRPGQGGNTGELFF; CDR3nt: TGTGCCAGCAGACCAGGACAGGGGGGTAACACCGGGGAGCTGTTTTTT
j_gene: TRBJ2-3; v_gene: TRBV10-3; d_gene: -; abundance: -; CDR3aa: CAISVPGYSDTQYF; CDR3nt: TGTGCCATCAGTGTGCCGGGGTATTCAGATACGCAGTATTTT